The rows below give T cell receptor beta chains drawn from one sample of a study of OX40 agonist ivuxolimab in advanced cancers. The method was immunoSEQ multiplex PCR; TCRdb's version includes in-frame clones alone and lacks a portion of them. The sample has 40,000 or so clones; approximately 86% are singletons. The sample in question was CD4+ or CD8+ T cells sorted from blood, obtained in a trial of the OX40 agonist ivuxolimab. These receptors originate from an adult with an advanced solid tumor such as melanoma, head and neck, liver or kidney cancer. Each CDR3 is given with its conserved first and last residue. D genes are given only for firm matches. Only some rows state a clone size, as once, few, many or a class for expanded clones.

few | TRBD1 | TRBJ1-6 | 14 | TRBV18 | CASSPQGVDSPLHF | TGTGCCAGCTCACCGCAGGGGGTTGATTCACCCCTCCACTTT
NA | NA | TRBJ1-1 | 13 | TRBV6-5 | CASSLSGKTEAFF | TGTGCCAGCAGCCTCAGTGGGAAGACTGAAGCTTTCTTT
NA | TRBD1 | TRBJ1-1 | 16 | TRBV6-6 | CASSYGTGGGLTEAFF | TGTGCCAGCAGTTACGGGACAGGGGGCGGGTTAACTGAAGCTTTCTTT
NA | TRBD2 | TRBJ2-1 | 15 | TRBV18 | CASSPNSGRYNEQFF | TGTGCCAGCTCACCAAACAGCGGGAGGTACAATGAGCAGTTCTTC
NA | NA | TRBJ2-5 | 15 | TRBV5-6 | CASSYTRTVGETQYF | TGTGCCAGCAGTTATACCAGGACAGTTGGGGAGACCCAGTACTTC
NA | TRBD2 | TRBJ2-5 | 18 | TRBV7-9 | CASSSFPRGAGEGETQYF | TGTGCCAGCAGCTCTTTCCCCCGGGGAGCGGGAGAAGGGGAGACCCAGTACTTC
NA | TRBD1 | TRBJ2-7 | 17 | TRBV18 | CASSPEKLNRGSYEQYF | TGTGCCAGCTCACCAGAGAAGTTGAACAGGGGCTCCTACGAGCAGTACTTC
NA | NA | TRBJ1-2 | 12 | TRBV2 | CANPGRSYGYTF | TGTGCCAACCCCGGACGGAGCTATGGCTACACCTTC
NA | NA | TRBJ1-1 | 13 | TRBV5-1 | CASSLWGNTEAFF | TGCGCCAGCAGCTTGTGGGGGAACACTGAAGCTTTCTTT
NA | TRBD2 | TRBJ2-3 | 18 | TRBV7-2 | CASSLEGFSGASTDTQYF | TGTGCCAGCAGCTTAGAAGGTTTTAGCGGGGCGAGCACAGATACGCAGTATTTT
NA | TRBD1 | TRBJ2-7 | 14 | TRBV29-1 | CSVPTGTDPDEQYF | TGCAGCGTGCCGACCGGGACAGATCCCGACGAGCAGTACTTC
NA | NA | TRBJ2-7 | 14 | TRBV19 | CASSIKQLPYEQYF | TGTGCCAGTAGTATAAAACAGCTACCCTACGAGCAGTACTTC
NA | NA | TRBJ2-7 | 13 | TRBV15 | CATSRDPGDEQYF | TGTGCCACCAGCAGAGATCCGGGGGACGAGCAGTACTTC
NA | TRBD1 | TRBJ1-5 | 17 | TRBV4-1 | CASSQNTGGGSNQPQHF | TGCGCCAGCAGCCAGAATACAGGGGGCGGGAGCAATCAGCCCCAGCATTTT
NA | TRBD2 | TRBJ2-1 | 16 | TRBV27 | CASSSSSGRARDEQFF | TGTGCCAGCAGTTCGTCTAGCGGGAGGGCCCGCGATGAGCAGTTCTTC
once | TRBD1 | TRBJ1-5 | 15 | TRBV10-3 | CAIRGTGESNQPQHF | TGTGCCATCAGGGGGACAGGGGAGAGCAATCAGCCCCAGCATTTT
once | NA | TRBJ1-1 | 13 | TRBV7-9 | CASSLGPSRLAFF | TGTGCCAGCAGCTTAGGCCCTTCGAGGCTAGCTTTCTTT
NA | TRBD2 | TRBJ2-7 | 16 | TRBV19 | CASSGGIAGVYYEQYF | TGTGCCAGTAGTGGCGGGATAGCGGGGGTATACTACGAGCAGTACTTC
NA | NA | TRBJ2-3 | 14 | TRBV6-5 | CASKREGLTDTQYF | TGTGCCAGCAAGAGAGAGGGGCTCACAGATACGCAGTATTTT
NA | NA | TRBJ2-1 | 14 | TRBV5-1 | CASTDSAIDNEQFF | TGCGCCAGCACCGACTCGGCGATTGACAATGAGCAGTTCTTC
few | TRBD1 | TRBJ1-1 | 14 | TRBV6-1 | CASSDQNRGTEAFF | TGTGCCAGCAGTGACCAAAACAGGGGAACTGAAGCTTTCTTT
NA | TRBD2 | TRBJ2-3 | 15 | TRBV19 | CASSARGGRADTQYF | TGTGCCAGTAGTGCGCGGGGGGGCAGGGCAGATACGCAGTATTTT
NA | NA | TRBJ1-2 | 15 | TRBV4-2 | CASSQPGLANYGYTF | TGTGCCAGCAGCCAACCGGGACTGGCTAACTATGGCTACACCTTC
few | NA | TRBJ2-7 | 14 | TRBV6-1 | CASSEDRQSYEQYF | TGTGCCAGCAGTGAAGACCGGCAGTCCTACGAGCAGTACTTC
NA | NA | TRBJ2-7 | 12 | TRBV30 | CAWSRGPYEQYF | TGTGCCTGGAGTCGGGGCCCCTACGAGCAGTACTTC
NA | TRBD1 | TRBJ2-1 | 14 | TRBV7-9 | CASSFRDRYNEQFF | TGTGCCAGCAGCTTTCGGGACAGATACAATGAGCAGTTCTTC
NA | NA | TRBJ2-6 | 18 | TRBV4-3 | CASSQVLVGGSGANVLTF | TGCGCCAGCAGCCAAGTCCTGGTTGGGGGATCTGGGGCCAACGTCCTGACTTTC
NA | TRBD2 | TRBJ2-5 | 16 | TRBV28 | CASSLFTSGSLETQYF | TGTGCCAGCAGTTTATTCACTAGCGGGAGTTTGGAGACCCAGTACTTC
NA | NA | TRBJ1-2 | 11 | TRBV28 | CASRAYYGYTF | TGTGCCAGCAGGGCATACTATGGCTACACCTTC
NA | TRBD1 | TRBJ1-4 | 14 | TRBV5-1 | CASRTGQGSEKLFF | TGCGCCAGCAGGACGGGACAGGGGTCTGAAAAACTGTTTTTT
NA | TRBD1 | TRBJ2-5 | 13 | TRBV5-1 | CASSFTGGETQYF | TGCGCCAGCAGCTTCACAGGGGGGGAGACCCAGTACTTC
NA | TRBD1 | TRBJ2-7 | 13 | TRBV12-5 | CASGLSPGTGMYF | TGTGCTAGTGGTTTGTCCCCCGGGACAGGGATGTACTTC
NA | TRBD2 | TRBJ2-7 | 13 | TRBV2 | CASRWTSGNEQYF | TGTGCCAGCAGATGGACTAGCGGGAACGAGCAGTACTTC
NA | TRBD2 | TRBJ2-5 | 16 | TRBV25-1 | CASRGLAGSPRETQYF | TGTGCCAGCAGGGGGCTAGCGGGGAGTCCTCGGGAGACCCAGTACTTC
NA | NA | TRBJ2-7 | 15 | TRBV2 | CASSDSWGGGYEQYF | TGTGCCAGCAGTGATTCTTGGGGGGGCGGTTACGAGCAGTACTTC
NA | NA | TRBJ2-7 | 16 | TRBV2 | CASSPRQSKGIYEQYF | TGTGCCAGCAGTCCCCGCCAGAGTAAGGGTATCTACGAGCAGTACTTC
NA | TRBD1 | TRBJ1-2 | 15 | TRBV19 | CASSIQGQGPSGYTF | TGTGCCAGTAGTATCCAGGGACAGGGGCCCTCAGGCTACACCTTC
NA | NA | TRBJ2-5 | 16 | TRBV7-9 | CASNHGSGRSQETQYF | TGTGCCAGCAATCACGGGTCAGGACGTTCTCAAGAGACCCAGTACTTC
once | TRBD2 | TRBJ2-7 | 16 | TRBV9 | CASSALGLAGKEEQYF | TGTGCCAGCAGCGCCCTGGGACTAGCGGGAAAGGAGGAGCAGTACTTC
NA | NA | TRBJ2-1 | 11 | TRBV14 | CASSQHNEQFF | TGTGCCAGCAGTCAACACAATGAGCAGTTCTTC
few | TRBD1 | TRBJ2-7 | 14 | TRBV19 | CASSVQGARYEQYF | TGTGCCAGTAGTGTACAGGGGGCCCGCTACGAGCAGTACTTC
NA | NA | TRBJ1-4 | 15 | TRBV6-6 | CASSPEENTNEKLFF | TGTGCCAGCAGTCCCGAGGAGAATACTAATGAAAAACTGTTTTTT
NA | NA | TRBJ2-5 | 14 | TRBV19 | CASSMRLPSETQYF | TGTGCCAGTAGTATGAGGTTGCCCTCCGAGACCCAGTACTTC
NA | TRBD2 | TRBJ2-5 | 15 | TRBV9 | CASSVSGGLQETQYF | TGTGCCAGCAGCGTCAGCGGGGGACTTCAAGAGACCCAGTACTTC